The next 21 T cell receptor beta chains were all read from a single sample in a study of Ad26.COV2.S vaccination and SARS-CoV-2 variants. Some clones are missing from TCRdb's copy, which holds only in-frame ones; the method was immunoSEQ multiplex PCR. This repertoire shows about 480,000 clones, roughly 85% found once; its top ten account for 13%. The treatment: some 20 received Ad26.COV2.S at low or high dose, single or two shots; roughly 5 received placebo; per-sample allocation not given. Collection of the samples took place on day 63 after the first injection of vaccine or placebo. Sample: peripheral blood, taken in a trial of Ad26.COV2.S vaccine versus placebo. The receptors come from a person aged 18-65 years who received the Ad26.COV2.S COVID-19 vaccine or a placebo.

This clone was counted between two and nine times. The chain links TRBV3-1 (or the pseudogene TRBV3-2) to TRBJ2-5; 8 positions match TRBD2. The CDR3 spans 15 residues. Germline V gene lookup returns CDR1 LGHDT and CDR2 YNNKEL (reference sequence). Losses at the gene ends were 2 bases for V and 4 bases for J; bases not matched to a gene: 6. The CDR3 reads CASSQRSAGGETQYF. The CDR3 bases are TGTGCCAGCAGCCAAAGGAGTGCGGGAGGAGAGACCCAGTACTTC.

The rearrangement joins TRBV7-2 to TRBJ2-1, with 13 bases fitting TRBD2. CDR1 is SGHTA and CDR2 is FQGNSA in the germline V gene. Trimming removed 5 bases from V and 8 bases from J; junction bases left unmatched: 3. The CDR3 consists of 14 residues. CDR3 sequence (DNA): TGTGCCAGCAGCCGGACTAGCGGGAGCTATGAGCAGTTCTTC. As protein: CASSRTSGSYEQFF.

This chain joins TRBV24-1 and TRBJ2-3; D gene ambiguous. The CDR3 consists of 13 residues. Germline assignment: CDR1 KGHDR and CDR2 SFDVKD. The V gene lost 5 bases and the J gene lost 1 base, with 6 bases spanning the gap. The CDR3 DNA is TGTGCCACCAGTGTTCTCGGCACAGATACGCAGTATTTT. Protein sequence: CATSVLGTDTQYF.

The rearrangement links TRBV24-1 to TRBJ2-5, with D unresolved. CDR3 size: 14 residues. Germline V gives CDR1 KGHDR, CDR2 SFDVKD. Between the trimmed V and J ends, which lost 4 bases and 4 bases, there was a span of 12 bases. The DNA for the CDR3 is TGTGCCACCAGTGACCAAACTACACGAGAGACCCAGTACTTC. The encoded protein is CATSDQTTRETQYF.

The chain's CDR3 is CASSPWGGDSHPNTGELFF. The CDR3 DNA is TGTGCCAGCTCACCGTGGGGTGGGGACAGCCACCCGAACACCGGGGAGCTGTTTTTT. The V gene is TRBV18, the J gene TRBJ2-2; 7 nucleotides agree with TRBD1. There are 19 residues in the CDR3. V dropped 3 bases and J dropped 0; count of bases not matched to a gene: 13. Germline V gene lookup returns CDR1 KGHSH and CDR2 LQKENI.

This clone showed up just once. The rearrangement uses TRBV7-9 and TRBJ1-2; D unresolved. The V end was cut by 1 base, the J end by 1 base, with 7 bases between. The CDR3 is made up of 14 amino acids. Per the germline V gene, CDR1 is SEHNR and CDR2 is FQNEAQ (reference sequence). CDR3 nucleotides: TGTGCCAGCAGCTTAGAGGCGGGTAACTATGGCTACACCTTC. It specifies CASSLEAGNYGYTF.

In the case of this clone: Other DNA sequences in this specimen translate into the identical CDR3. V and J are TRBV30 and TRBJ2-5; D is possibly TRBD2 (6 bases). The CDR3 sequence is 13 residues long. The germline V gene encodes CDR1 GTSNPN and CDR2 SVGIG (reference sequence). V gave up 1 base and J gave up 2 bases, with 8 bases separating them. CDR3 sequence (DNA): TGTGCCTGGAGTGGGGGAGGTCAAGAGACCCAGTACTTC. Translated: CAWSGGGQETQYF.

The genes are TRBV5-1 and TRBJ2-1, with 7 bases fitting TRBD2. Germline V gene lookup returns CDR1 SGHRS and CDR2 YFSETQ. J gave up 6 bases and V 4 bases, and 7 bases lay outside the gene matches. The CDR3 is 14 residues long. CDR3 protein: CASSAGTNINEQFF. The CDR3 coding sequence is TGCGCCAGCAGCGCCGGGACTAACATCAATGAGCAGTTCTTC.

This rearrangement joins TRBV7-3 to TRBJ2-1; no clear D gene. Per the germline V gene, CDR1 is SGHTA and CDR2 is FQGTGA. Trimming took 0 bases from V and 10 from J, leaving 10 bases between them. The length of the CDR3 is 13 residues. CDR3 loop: CASSLTFPSEQFF. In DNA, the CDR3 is TGTGCCAGCAGCTTAACGTTTCCATCGGAGCAGTTCTTC.

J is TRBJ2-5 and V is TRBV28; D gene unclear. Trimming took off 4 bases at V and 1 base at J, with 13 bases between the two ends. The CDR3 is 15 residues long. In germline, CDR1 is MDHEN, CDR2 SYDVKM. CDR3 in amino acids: CASSSRRSTQETQYF. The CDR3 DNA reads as TGTGCCAGCAGTTCTCGTCGGAGCACCCAAGAGACCCAGTACTTC.

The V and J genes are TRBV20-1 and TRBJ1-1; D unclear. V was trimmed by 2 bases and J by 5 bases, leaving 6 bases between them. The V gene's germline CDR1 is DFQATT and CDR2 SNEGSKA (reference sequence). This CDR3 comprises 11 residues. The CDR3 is CSARPVTEAFF. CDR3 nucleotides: TGCAGTGCTAGACCGGTGACTGAAGCTTTCTTT.

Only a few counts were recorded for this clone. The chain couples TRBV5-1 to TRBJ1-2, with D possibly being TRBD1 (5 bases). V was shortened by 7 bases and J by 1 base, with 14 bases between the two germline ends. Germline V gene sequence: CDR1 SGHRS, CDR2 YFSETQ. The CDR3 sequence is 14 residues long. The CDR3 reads CASRSEGSNYGYTF. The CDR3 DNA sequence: TGCGCCAGCCGGTCAGAGGGGAGTAACTATGGCTACACCTTC.

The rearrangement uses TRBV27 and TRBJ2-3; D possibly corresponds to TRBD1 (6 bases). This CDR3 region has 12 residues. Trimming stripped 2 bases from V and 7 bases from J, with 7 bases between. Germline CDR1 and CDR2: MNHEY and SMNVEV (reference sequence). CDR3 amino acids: CASSLQGNTQYF. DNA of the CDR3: TGTGCCAGCAGTTTACAGGGGAATACGCAGTATTTT.

The CDR3 sequence: CASSGQGRVENIQYF. Here the CDR3 DNA reads TGTGCCAGCAGTGGGCAGGGTCGTGTTGAAAACATTCAGTACTTC. The chain is built from TRBV2 and TRBJ2-4; possible D gene TRBD1, 5 bases. The CDR3 has 15 amino acids. The V gene lost 4 bases and the J gene lost 5 bases, with 15 bases spanning the gap. Germline V gene lookup returns CDR1 SNHLY and CDR2 FYNNEI.

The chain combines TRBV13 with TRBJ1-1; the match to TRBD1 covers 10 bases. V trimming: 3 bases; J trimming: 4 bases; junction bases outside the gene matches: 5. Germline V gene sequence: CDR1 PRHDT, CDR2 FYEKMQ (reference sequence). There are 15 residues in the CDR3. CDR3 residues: CASSFVGTGVTEAFF. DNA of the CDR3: TGTGCCAGCAGCTTCGTAGGGACAGGGGTCACTGAAGCTTTCTTT.

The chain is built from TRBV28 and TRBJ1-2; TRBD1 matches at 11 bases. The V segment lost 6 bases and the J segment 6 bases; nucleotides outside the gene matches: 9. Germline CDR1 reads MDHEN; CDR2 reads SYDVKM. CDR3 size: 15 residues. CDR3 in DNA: TGTGCCAGCAGGGGAGCGGGACAGGGGGACGATGGCTACACCTTC. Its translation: CASRGAGQGDDGYTF.

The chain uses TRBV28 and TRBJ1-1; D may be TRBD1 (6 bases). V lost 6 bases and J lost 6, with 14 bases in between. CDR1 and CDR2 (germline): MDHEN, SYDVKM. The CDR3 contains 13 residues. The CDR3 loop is CASRNTGSPEAFF. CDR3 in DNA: TGTGCCAGCAGAAATACAGGGTCTCCTGAAGCTTTCTTT.

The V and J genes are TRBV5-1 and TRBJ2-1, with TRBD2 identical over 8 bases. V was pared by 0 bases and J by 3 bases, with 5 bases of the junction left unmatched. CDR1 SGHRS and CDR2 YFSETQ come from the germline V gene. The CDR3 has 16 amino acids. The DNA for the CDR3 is TGCGCCAGCAGCTTGGACGGGAGGGCCAGCTACAATGAGCAGTTCTTC. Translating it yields CASSLDGRASYNEQFF.

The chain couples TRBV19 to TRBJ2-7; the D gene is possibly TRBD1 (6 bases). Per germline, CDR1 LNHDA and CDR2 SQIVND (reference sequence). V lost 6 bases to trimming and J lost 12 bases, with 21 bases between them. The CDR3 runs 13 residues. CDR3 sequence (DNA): TGTGCCAGTAGCCGTCCCGGGACAAGTAGGCGGTACTTC. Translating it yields CASSRPGTSRRYF.

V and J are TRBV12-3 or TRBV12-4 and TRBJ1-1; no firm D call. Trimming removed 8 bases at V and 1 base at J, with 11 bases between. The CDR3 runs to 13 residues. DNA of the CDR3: TGTGCCAGCGGGAGGAGCGCGAACACTGAAGCTTTCTTT. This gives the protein CASGRSANTEAFF.

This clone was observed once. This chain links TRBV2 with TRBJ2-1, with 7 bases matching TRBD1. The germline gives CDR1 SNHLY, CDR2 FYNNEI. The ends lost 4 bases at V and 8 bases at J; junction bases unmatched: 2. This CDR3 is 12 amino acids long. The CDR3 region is CASSGQGHEQFF. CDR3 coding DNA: TGTGCCAGCAGTGGACAGGGCCATGAGCAGTTCTTC.